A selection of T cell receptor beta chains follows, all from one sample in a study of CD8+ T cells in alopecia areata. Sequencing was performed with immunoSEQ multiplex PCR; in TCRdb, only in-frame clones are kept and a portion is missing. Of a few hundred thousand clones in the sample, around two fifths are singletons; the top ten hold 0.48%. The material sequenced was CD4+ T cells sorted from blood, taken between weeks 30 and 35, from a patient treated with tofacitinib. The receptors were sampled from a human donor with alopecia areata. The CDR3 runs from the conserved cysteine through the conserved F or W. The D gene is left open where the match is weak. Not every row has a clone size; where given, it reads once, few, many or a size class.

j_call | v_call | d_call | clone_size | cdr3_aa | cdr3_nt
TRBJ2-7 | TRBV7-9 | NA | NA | CASSSRDGSTYEQYF | TGTGCCAGCAGCTCGAGGGACGGGAGCACCTACGAGCAGTACTTC
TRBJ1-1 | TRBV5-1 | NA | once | CASSLQVDTEAFF | TGCGCCAGCAGCCTGCAGGTGGACACTGAAGCTTTCTTT
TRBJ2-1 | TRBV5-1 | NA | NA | CASSGGGTDNEQFF | TGCGCCAGCAGCGGAGGCGGGACGGACAATGAGCAGTTCTTC
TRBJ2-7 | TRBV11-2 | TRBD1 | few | CASSLEQGGRYEQYF | TGTGCCAGCAGTCTCGAACAGGGGGGTAGGTACGAGCAGTACTTC
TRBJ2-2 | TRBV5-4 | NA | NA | CASSLGGTANTGELFF | TGTGCCAGCAGCTTGGGGGGGACTGCGAACACCGGGGAGCTGTTTTTT
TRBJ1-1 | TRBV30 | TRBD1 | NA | CAWSVREGALDLNTEAFF | TGTGCCTGGAGTGTACGCGAGGGGGCTTTGGATTTGAACACTGAAGCTTTCTTT
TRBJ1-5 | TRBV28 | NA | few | CAISVNSNQPQHF | TGTGCCATAAGTGTAAATAGCAATCAGCCCCAGCATTTT
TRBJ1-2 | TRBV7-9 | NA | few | CASSLKQGYGYTF | TGTGCCAGCAGCCTAAAACAGGGCTATGGCTACACCTTC
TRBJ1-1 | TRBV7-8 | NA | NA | CASSLAGNTEAFF | TGTGCCAGCAGCTTAGCAGGGAACACTGAAGCTTTCTTT
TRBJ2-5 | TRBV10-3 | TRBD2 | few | CAISGIAGGETQYF | TGTGCCATCAGTGGTATAGCGGGAGGGGAGACCCAGTACTTC
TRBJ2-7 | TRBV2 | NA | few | CASLRDSSYEQYF | TGTGCCAGCCTCCGGGATTCCTCCTACGAGCAGTACTTC
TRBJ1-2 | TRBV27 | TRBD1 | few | CASRSHLTGEATYTF | TGTGCCAGCAGATCCCATCTAACAGGGGAAGCAACCTACACCTTC
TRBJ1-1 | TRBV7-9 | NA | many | CASSPSTANTEAFF | TGTGCCAGCAGCCCCTCTACGGCGAACACTGAAGCTTTCTTT
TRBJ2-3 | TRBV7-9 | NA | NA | CASSFGGASFTDTQYF | TGTGCCAGCAGCTTCGGGGGCGCCAGTTTTACAGATACGCAGTATTTT
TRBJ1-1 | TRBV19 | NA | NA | CASSMSGRVALTEAFF | TGTGCCAGTAGTATGAGTGGCAGGGTAGCCCTCACTGAAGCTTTCTTT
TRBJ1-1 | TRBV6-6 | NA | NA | CASSYPIGQLNTEAFF | TGTGCCAGCAGTTACCCCATCGGACAGCTGAACACTGAAGCTTTCTTT
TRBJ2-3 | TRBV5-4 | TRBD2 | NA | CASSRTSGGRDTQYF | TGTGCCAGCAGCCGGACTAGCGGGGGAAGGGATACGCAGTATTTT
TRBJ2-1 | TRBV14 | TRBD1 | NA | CASSHLRTGRNNEQFF | TGTGCCAGCAGCCACCTTCGGACAGGGCGGAACAATGAGCAGTTCTTC
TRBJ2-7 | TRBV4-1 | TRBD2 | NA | CASSSAAGVGYEQYF | TGCGCCAGCAGCTCCGCGGCGGGAGTTGGCTACGAGCAGTACTTC
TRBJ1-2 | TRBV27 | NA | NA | CASRPSGAGGYTF | TGTGCCAGCAGACCGTCGGGAGCGGGGGGCTACACCTTC
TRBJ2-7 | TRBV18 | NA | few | CASSEQDSYEQYF | TGTGCCAGCTCAGAACAGGACTCCTACGAGCAGTACTTC
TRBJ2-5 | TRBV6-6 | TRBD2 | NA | CASTTSGTQETQYF | TGTGCCAGCACAACTAGCGGGACCCAAGAGACCCAGTACTTC
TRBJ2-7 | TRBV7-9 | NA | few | CASRRDTYEQYF | TGTGCCAGCAGGAGGGACACCTACGAGCAGTACTTC
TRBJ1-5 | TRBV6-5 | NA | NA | CASSAKRGQPQHF | TGTGCCAGCAGTGCTAAGAGGGGCCAGCCCCAGCATTTT
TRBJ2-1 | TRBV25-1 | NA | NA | CASAGYRDEQFF | TGTGCCAGCGCTGGATACAGGGATGAGCAGTTCTTC
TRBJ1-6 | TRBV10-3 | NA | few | CAISDPNSPLHF | TGTGCCATCAGTGACCCCAATTCACCCCTCCACTTT
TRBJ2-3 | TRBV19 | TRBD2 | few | CASSPRGFNGEGTDTQYF | TGTGCCAGTAGTCCCCGGGGGTTCAACGGGGAGGGAACAGATACGCAGTATTTT
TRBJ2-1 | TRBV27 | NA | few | CASSPLYNEQFF | TGTGCCAGCAGCCCCCTCTACAATGAGCAGTTCTTC
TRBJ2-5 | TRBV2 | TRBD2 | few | CASSGTSGRETQYF | TGTGCCAGCAGTGGGACTAGCGGGAGAGAGACCCAGTACTTC
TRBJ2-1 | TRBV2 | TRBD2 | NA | CASSKTSGGPNEQFF | TGTGCCAGCAGTAAGACTAGCGGGGGACCCAATGAGCAGTTCTTC
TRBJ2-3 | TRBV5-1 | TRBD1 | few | CASSLELTGLGDTQYF | TGCGCCAGCAGCCTCGAACTGACAGGGCTTGGAGATACGCAGTATTTT
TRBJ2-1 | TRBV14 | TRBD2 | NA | CASSPIAGSSYNEQFF | TGTGCCAGCAGCCCGATAGCGGGCAGCTCCTACAATGAGCAGTTCTTC
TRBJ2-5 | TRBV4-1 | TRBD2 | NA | CASSLEPASGSGETQYF | TGCGCCAGCAGCCTCGAACCCGCTAGCGGGAGTGGAGAGACCCAGTACTTC
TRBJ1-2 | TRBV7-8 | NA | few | CASSPGQTNYGYTF | TGTGCCAGCAGTCCCGGACAGACCAACTATGGCTACACCTTC
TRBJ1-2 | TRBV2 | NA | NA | CASSGRQPPSYTF | TGTGCCAGCAGTGGCCGACAACCTCCGAGCTACACCTTC
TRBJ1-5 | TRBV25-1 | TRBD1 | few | CASSGQGRQPQHF | TGTGCCAGCAGTGGACAGGGTCGTCAGCCCCAGCATTTT
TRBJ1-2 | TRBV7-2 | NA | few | CASSLGTIGHNYGYTF | TGTGCCAGCAGCTTAGGGACGATAGGACACAACTATGGCTACACCTTC
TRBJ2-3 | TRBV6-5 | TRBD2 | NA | CASSRLAFTDTQYF | TGTGCCAGCAGTCGACTAGCTTTCACAGATACGCAGTATTTT
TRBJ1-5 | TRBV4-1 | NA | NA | CASSQPPWVGQPQHF | TGCGCCAGCAGCCAACCTCCCTGGGTTGGACAGCCCCAGCATTTT
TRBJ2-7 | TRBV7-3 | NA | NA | CASSREWGPPYEQYF | TGTGCCAGCAGCCGCGAGTGGGGGCCTCCCTACGAGCAGTACTTC